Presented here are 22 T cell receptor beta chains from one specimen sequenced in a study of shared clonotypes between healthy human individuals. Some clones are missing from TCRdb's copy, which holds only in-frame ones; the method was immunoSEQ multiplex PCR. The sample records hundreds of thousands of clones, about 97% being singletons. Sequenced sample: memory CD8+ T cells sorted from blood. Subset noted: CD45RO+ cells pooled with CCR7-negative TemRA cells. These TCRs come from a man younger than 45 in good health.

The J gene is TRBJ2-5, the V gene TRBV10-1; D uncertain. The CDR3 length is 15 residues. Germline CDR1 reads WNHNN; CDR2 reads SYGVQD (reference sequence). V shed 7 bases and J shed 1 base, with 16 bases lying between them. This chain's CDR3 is CASKVVRAPQETQYF. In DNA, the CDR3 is TGCGCCAGCAAGGTCGTTAGGGCTCCCCAAGAGACCCAGTACTTC.

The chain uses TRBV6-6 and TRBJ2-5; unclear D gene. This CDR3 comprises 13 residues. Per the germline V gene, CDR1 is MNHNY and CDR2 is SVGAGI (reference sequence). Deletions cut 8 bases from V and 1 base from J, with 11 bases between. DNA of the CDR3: TGTGCCAGCCAGAGGTATTTCCAAGAGACCCAGTACTTC. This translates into CASQRYFQETQYF.

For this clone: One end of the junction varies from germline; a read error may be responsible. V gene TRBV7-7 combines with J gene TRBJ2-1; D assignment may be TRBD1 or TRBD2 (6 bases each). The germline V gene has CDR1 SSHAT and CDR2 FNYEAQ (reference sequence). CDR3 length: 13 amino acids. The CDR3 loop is CASSLTQGGEQFF. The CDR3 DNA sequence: TGTGCTAGCAGCTTGACACAGGGAGGTGAGCAGTTCTTC.

This chain's CDR3 is CASTADGPYGYTF. CDR3 in DNA: TGTGCCAGCACCGCAGACGGACCCTATGGCTACACCTTC. The V and J genes are TRBV5-6 and TRBJ1-2; D gene uncertain. Germline V gives CDR1 SGHDT, CDR2 YYEEEE. The CDR3 sequence is 13 residues long. Trimming removed 6 bases at V and 4 bases at J, with 13 bases between.

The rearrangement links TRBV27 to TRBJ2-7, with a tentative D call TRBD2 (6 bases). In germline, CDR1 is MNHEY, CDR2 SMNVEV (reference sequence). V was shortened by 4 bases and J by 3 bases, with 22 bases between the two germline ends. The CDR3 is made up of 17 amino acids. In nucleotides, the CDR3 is TGTGCCAGCAGTTATAAGCCACGCGGCGGGGCGTACTACGAGCAGTACTTC. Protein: CASSYKPRGGAYYEQYF.

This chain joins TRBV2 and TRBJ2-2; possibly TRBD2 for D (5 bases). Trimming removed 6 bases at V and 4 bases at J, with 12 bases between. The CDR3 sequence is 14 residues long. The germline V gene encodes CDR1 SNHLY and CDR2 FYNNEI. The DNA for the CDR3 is TGTGCCAGCAGACTAGTGGTGGTCACCGGGGAGCTGTTTTTT. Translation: CASRLVVVTGELFF.

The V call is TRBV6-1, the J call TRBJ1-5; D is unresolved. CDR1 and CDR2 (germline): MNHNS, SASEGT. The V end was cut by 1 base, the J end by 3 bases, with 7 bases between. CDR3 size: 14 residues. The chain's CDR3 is CASSEVSHNQPQHF. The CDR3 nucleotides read TGTGCCAGCAGTGAAGTCTCTCACAATCAGCCCCAGCATTTT.

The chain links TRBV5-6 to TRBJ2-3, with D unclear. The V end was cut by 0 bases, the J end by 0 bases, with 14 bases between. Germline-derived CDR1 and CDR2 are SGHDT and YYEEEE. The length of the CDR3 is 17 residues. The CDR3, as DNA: TGTGCCAGCAGCTTGGTAGGTAGGGATCCTAGCACAGATACGCAGTATTTT. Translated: CASSLVGRDPSTDTQYF. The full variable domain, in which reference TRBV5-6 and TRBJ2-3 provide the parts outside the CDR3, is DAGVTQSPTHLIKTRGQQVTLRCSPKSGHDTVSWYQQALGQGPQFIFQYYEEEERQRGNFPDRFSGHQFPNYSSELNVNALLLGDSALYLCASSLVGRDPSTDTQYFGPGTRLTVL.

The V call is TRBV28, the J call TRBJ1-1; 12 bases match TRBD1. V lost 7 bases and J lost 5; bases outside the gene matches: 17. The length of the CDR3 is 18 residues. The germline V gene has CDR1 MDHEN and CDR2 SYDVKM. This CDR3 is CASTITWGWDRGRTEAFF. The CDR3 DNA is TGTGCCAGCACCATCACCTGGGGTTGGGACAGGGGGCGTACTGAAGCTTTCTTT.

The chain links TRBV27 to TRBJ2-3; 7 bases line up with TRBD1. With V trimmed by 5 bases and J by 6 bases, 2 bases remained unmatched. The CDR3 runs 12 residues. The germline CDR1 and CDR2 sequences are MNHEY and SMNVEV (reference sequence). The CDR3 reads CASSPQGDTQYF. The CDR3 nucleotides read TGTGCCAGCAGTCCACAGGGGGATACGCAGTATTTT.

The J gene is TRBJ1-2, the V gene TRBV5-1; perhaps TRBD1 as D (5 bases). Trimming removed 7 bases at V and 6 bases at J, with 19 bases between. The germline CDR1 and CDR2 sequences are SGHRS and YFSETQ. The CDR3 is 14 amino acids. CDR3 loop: CASYGYGVGDGYTF. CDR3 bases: TGCGCCAGCTACGGGTACGGGGTAGGGGATGGCTACACCTTC.

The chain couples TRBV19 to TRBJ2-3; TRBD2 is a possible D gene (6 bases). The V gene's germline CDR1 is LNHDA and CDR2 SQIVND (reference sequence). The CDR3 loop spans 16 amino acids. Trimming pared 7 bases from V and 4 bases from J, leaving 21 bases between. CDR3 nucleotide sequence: TGTGCCAGTACCCCCCTGGGTAGCGGCAGACCAGATACGCAGTATTTT. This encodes CASTPLGSGRPDTQYF.

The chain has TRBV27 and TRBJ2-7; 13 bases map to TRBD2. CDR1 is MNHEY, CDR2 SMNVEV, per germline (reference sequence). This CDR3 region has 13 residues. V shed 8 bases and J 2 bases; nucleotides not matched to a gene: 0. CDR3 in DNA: TGTGCCAGCGGGACTAGCGGGACCTACGAGCAGTACTTC. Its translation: CASGTSGTYEQYF.

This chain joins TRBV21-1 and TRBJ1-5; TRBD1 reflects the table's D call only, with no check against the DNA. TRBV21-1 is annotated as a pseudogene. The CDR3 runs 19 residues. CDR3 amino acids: CASSKGSGIIGGENQPQHF. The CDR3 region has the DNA TGTGCCAGCAGCAAAGGATCGGGGATAATAGGGGGAGAAAATCAGCCCCAGCATTTT.

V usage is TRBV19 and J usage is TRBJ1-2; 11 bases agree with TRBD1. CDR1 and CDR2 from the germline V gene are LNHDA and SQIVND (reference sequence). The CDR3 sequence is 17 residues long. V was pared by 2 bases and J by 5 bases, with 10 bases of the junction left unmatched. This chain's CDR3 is CASSIFWTGGAWYGYTF. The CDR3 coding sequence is TGTGCCAGTAGTATATTCTGGACAGGGGGCGCGTGGTATGGCTACACCTTC.

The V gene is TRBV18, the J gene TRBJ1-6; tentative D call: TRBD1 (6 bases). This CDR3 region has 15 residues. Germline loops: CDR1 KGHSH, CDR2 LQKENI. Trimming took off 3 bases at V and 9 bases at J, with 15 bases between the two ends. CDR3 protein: CASSPYGSRGSPLHF. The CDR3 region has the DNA TGTGCCAGCTCACCCTATGGCAGCAGGGGTTCACCCCTCCACTTT.

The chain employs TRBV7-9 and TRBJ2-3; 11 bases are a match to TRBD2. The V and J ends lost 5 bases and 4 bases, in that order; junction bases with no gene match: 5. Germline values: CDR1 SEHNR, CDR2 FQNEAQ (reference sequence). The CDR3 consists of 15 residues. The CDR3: CASSPLAGASDTQYF. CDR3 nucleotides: TGTGCCAGCAGCCCACTAGCGGGAGCCTCAGATACGCAGTATTTT.

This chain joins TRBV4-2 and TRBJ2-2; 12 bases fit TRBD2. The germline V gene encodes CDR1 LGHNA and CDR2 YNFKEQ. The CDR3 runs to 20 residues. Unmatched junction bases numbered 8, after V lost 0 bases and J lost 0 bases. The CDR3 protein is CASSQDLRTSGAANTGELFF. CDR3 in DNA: TGTGCCAGCAGCCAAGATCTCAGGACTAGCGGGGCCGCGAACACCGGGGAGCTGTTTTTT.

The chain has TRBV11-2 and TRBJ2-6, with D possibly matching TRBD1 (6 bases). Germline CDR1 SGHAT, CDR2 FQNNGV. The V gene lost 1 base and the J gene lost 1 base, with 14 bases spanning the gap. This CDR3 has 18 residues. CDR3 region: CASSLGVSRGSGANVLTF. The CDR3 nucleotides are TGTGCCAGCAGCTTAGGAGTGAGTAGGGGGTCTGGGGCCAACGTCCTGACTTTC.

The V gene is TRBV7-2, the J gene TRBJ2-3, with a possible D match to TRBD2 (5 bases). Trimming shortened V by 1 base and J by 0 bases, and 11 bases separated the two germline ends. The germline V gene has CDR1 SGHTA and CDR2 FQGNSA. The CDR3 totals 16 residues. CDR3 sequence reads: CASSLVATLSTDTQYF. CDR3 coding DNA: TGTGCCAGCAGCTTAGTAGCGACCCTGAGCACAGATACGCAGTATTTT.

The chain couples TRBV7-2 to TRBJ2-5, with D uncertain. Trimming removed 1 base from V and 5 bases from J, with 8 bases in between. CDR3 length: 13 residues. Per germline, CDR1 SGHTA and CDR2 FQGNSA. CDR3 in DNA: TGTGCCAGCAGCTTAGACTATGGGGAGACCCAGTACTTC. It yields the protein CASSLDYGETQYF.

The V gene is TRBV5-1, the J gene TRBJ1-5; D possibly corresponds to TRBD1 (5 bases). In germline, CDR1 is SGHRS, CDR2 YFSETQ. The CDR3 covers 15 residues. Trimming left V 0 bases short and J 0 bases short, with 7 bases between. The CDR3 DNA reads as TGCGCCAGCAGCTTGGTAGGGGATAGCAATCAGCCCCAGCATTTT. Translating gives CASSLVGDSNQPQHF.